The 29 T cell receptor beta chains presented below share a single source sample, sequenced in a study of T cell responses to AZD1222 COVID-19 vaccine. Sequencing was performed with immunoSEQ multiplex PCR; in TCRdb, only in-frame clones are kept and a portion is missing. The sample includes around 200,000 clones, roughly 93% of them seen just once. This material consisted of peripheral blood, taken on day 0 of AZD1222 vaccination. These receptors were obtained from an adult in good health.

This chain links TRBV19 with TRBJ1-1, with TRBD1 identical over 9 bases. Looked up from germline, CDR1 is LNHDA and CDR2 is SQIVND (reference sequence). This CDR3 contains 17 residues. Losses at the gene ends were 4 bases for V and 0 bases for J; bases not matched to a gene: 9. CDR3 sequence reads: CASSTPGQGTLNTEAFF. In DNA, the CDR3 is TGTGCCAGTAGTACCCCCGGACAGGGGACTTTGAACACTGAAGCTTTCTTT.

This sequence joins TRBV9 and TRBJ1-3; TRBD1 might be the D (5 bases). Trimming took 2 bases from V and 1 from J, leaving 10 bases between them. The CDR3 covers 15 residues. The germline gives CDR1 SGDLS, CDR2 YYNGEE. The CDR3 bases are TGTGCCAGCAGCGTGGAGAGGGGTTCTGGAAACACCATATATTTT. This encodes CASSVERGSGNTIYF.

This clone has only one observation. This chain links TRBV5-1 with TRBJ2-1; tentative D call: TRBD1 (5 bases). Deletions cut 9 bases from V and 12 bases from J, with 22 bases between. Germline V lookup: CDR1 SGHRS, CDR2 YFSETQ. This CDR3 region has 13 residues. This chain's CDR3 is CATSSSPTVGQFF. The DNA of the CDR3 is TGCGCCACATCCTCCTCGCCGACAGTTGGGCAGTTCTTC.

The J gene is TRBJ2-7, the V gene TRBV29-1, with 10 bases lining up with TRBD1. Germline CDR1 is SQVTM and CDR2 is ANQGSEA. The CDR3 sequence is 16 residues long. The V gene end was trimmed by 1 base and the J gene end by 6 bases; junction bases not matched to a gene: 12. This CDR3 reads CSVEGTGGLSLREQYF. As DNA, the CDR3 is TGCAGCGTTGAAGGGACAGGGGGTTTGTCCCTACGCGAGCAGTACTTC.

The rearrangement links TRBV10-3 to TRBJ2-1; 11 positions match TRBD2. Germline V gives CDR1 ENHRY, CDR2 SYGVKD. This CDR3 comprises 18 residues. Germline trimming cut 10 bases from V and 4 bases from J; bases unmatched to any gene: 18. This chain's CDR3 is CATVHYTSGSNVYNEQFF. The CDR3 coding sequence is TGTGCCACGGTCCATTACACTAGCGGGAGTAACGTGTACAATGAGCAGTTCTTC.

The chain joins TRBV27 to TRBJ1-2, with no clear D. The CDR3 covers 19 residues. V lost 1 base and J lost 0, with 21 bases in between. Germline-derived CDR1 and CDR2 are MNHEY and SMNVEV (reference sequence). Here the CDR3 reads CASSLFGLSEDNPNYGYTF. The CDR3 bases are TGTGCCAGCAGTTTATTTGGGTTGAGTGAAGACAACCCTAACTATGGCTACACCTTC.

This rearrangement joins TRBV5-8 to TRBJ2-5; D is possibly TRBD2 (6 bases). Germline CDR1 reads SGHTS; CDR2 reads YDEGEE. This CDR3 has 16 residues. Between the trimmed V and J ends, which lost 0 bases and 0 bases, there was a span of 12 bases. CDR3 DNA: TGTGCCAGCAGCTTGGGGCAAGGCGGGAACCAAGAGACCCAGTACTTC. This codes for CASSLGQGGNQETQYF.

The chain joins TRBV19 to TRBJ1-6; TRBD1 might be the D (5 bases). Germline V lookup: CDR1 LNHDA, CDR2 SQIVND (reference sequence). The V end was cut by 7 bases, the J end by 7 bases, with 11 bases between. This CDR3 has 13 amino acids. In nucleotides, the CDR3 is TGTGCCAGTAAGAGCAGGGAGAATTCACCCCTCCACTTT. As protein: CASKSRENSPLHF.

The chain has TRBV9 and TRBJ2-1; a weak D match, TRBD2 (5 bases). V lost 0 bases, J lost 0 bases, and 22 bases lay in between. This CDR3 contains 20 residues. CDR1 is SGDLS and CDR2 is YYNGEE in the germline V gene. Here the CDR3 reads CASSVVGLSSGPDSYNEQFF. CDR3 nucleotide sequence: TGTGCCAGCAGCGTAGTCGGCCTTTCAAGCGGCCCAGACTCCTACAATGAGCAGTTCTTC.

The chain is built from TRBV28 and TRBJ2-7; TRBD1 might be the D (6 bases). With 6 bases removed from V and 2 bases from J, the gap between germline ends came to 23 bases. The CDR3 runs 17 residues. Germline values: CDR1 MDHEN, CDR2 SYDVKM. The CDR3 sequence is CASRPLKAGATPYEQYF. CDR3 DNA: TGTGCCAGCAGGCCCTTGAAGGCAGGGGCGACACCCTACGAGCAGTACTTC.

The chain is built from TRBV7-2 and TRBJ1-1; D may be TRBD1 (6 bases). V lost 5 bases to trimming and J lost 0 bases, with 19 bases between them. Germline V lookup: CDR1 SGHTA, CDR2 FQGNSA. CDR3 length: 17 residues. The CDR3 loop reads CASSPSWWGRVNTEAFF. The CDR3 DNA reads TGTGCCAGCAGCCCGTCGTGGTGGGGGCGAGTGAACACTGAAGCTTTCTTT.

The chain carries TRBV10-1 and TRBJ2-1, with TRBD2 matching over 7 bases. Looked up from germline, CDR1 is WNHNN and CDR2 is SYGVQD (reference sequence). V dropped 0 bases and J dropped 10; count of bases not matched to a gene: 6. There are 14 residues in the CDR3. DNA of the CDR3: TGCGCCAGCAGTGAGTCACCGGGAGGCTGGGAGCAGTTCTTC. As protein: CASSESPGGWEQFF.

The gene calls are TRBV19 and TRBJ1-1; perhaps TRBD1 as D (6 bases). This CDR3 has 12 residues. Deletions cut 5 bases from V and 5 bases from J, with 9 bases between. CDR1 LNHDA and CDR2 SQIVND come from the germline V gene (reference sequence). The CDR3 here is CASSGRGTEAFF. CDR3 in DNA: TGTGCCAGTAGTGGCAGGGGTACTGAAGCTTTCTTT.

This clone came up a few times. The chain is built from TRBV28 and TRBJ1-2; 10 nucleotides line up with TRBD1. The CDR3 runs 15 residues. Germline CDR1 MDHEN, CDR2 SYDVKM. V was clipped by 5 bases and J by 7 bases; unmatched bases: 10. CDR3 nucleotide sequence: TGTGCCAGCAGTCCCCGGACAGGGGGATATTTTGGCTACACCTTC. Its protein product is CASSPRTGGYFGYTF.

The chain combines TRBV6-2 or TRBV6-3 with TRBJ1-5; D remains ambiguous. V lost 5 bases and J lost 4, with 15 bases in between. The length of the CDR3 is 15 residues. Germline V gene sequence: CDR1 MNHEY, CDR2 SVGEGT. As DNA, the CDR3 is TGTGCCAGCAGTGCAGGACTTTGGGATAATCAGCCCCAGCATTTT. It codes for CASSAGLWDNQPQHF.

The gene calls are TRBV20-1 and TRBJ2-7; D is possibly TRBD2 (5 bases). CDR1 is DFQATT and CDR2 is SNEGSKA in the germline V gene (reference sequence). Trimming cost V 3 bases and J 6 bases, with 12 bases left between them. This CDR3 spans 12 amino acids. This chain's CDR3 is CSASDSGGEQYF. The DNA for the CDR3 is TGCAGTGCTAGTGATTCAGGAGGCGAGCAGTACTTC.

DNA for the CDR3: TGCGCCAGCAGCCCGGGACTAGCGGACGGGGAGCTGTTTTTT. Its translation is CASSPGLADGELFF. J is TRBJ2-2 and V is TRBV5-1; 11 bases align to TRBD2. Germline assignment: CDR1 SGHRS and CDR2 YFSETQ. The CDR3 sequence is 14 residues long. J lost 7 bases, V lost 4 bases, and 3 bases had no gene match. The full variable domain, rest sourced from reference TRBV5-1 and TRBJ2-2, is KAGVTQTPRYLIKTRGQQVTLSCSPISGHRSVSWYQQTPGQGLQFLFEYFSETQRNKGNFPGRFSGRQFSNSRSEMNVSTLELGDSALYLCASSPGLADGELFFGEGSRLTVL.

The gene calls are TRBV5-4 and TRBJ2-7; possibly TRBD2 for D (6 bases). Trimming removed 4 bases from V and 0 bases from J, with 17 bases in between. Germline assignment: CDR1 SGHNT and CDR2 YYREEE (reference sequence). The CDR3 sequence is 16 residues long. The CDR3 DNA reads as TGTGCCAGCAGCCCGAGTAGCGGTCTAAACTCCTACGAGCAGTACTTC. This encodes CASSPSSGLNSYEQYF.

The rearrangement links TRBV7-3 to TRBJ1-1, with unresolved D. The CDR3 is 14 amino acids. Germline V CDR1 and CDR2: SGHTA, FQGTGA. Deletions cut 6 bases from V and 4 bases from J, with 15 bases between. The DNA for the CDR3 is TGTGCCAGCAGACCCCGGAGGGAGGGCACTGAAGCTTTCTTT. It specifies CASRPRREGTEAFF.

V usage is TRBV19 and J usage is TRBJ1-2; possibly TRBD1 for D (5 bases). V lost 6 bases and J lost 2, with 19 bases in between. The CDR3 runs 16 residues. The V gene's germline CDR1 is LNHDA and CDR2 SQIVND (reference sequence). CDR3 region: CASSPAGGADNYGYTF. The CDR3 nucleotides read TGTGCCAGTAGCCCAGCAGGTGGGGCGGACAACTATGGCTACACCTTC. The full variable domain, in which reference TRBV19 and TRBJ1-2 provide the parts outside the CDR3, is DGGITQSPKYLFRKEGQNVTLSCEQNLNHDAMYWYRQDPGQGLRLIYYSQIVNDFQKGDIAEGYSVSREKKESFPLTVTSAQKNPTAFYLCASSPAGGADNYGYTFGSGTRLTVV.

This chain uses TRBV10-3 with TRBJ1-4; no firm D call. V shed 7 bases and J shed 2 bases, with 8 bases lying between them. CDR3 size: 13 residues. Per germline, CDR1 ENHRY and CDR2 SYGVKD. The CDR3 DNA follows: TGTGCCATCAAGGCCGGGACTAATGAAAAACTGTTTTTT. This sequence encodes CAIKAGTNEKLFF.

The rearrangement joins TRBV3-1 (or the pseudogene TRBV3-2) to TRBJ1-1; D unclear. With 0 bases removed from V and 0 bases from J, the gap between germline ends came to 8 bases. The length of the CDR3 is 15 residues. The germline V gene has CDR1 LGHDT and CDR2 YNNKEL (reference sequence). The CDR3 region is CASSQEGVLNTEAFF. CDR3 DNA sequence: TGTGCCAGCAGCCAAGAAGGAGTTTTGAACACTGAAGCTTTCTTT.

The chain employs TRBV2 and TRBJ1-5; possible D gene TRBD1, 6 bases. Looked up from germline, CDR1 is SNHLY and CDR2 is FYNNEI. The CDR3 loop spans 15 amino acids. V was pared by 6 bases and J by 7 bases, with 19 bases between. CDR3 sequence (DNA): TGTGCCAGCAGCATGAATGTCCAGGGGTGGCAGCCCCAGCATTTT. It is translated as CASSMNVQGWQPQHF.

The J gene is TRBJ2-1, the V gene TRBV4-3, with 11 bases identical to TRBD2. From germline, CDR1 is LGHNA and CDR2 YSLEER. The CDR3 is 15 amino acids. V lost 4 bases and J lost 5; bases outside the gene matches: 4. The CDR3 spells CASSLGLAVNNEQFF. CDR3 coding DNA: TGCGCCAGCAGCCTGGGACTAGCGGTAAACAATGAGCAGTTCTTC.

This clone was seen only a few times. This sequence joins TRBV4-2 and TRBJ2-2; TRBD2 matches 9 bases. The V and J ends lost 4 bases and 4 bases, in that order; junction bases with no gene match: 13. Germline V gene data show CDR1 as LGHNA and CDR2 as YNFKEQ. There are 18 residues in the CDR3. DNA of the CDR3: TGTGCCAGCAGCCTCGAGTTAGCGGGAGTGTTGTCCACCGGGGAGCTGTTTTTT. Translation gives CASSLELAGVLSTGELFF.

The J gene is TRBJ1-3, the V gene TRBV7-9, with D unclear. V lost 4 bases to trimming and J lost 0 bases, with 13 bases between them. There are 16 residues in the CDR3. Germline loops: CDR1 SEHNR, CDR2 FQNEAQ (reference sequence). The CDR3 region is CASSSPSNPSGNTIYF. The CDR3 DNA follows: TGTGCCAGCAGCTCCCCTTCCAACCCCTCTGGAAACACCATATATTTT.

This chain uses TRBV5-1 with TRBJ1-6, with D uncertain. The CDR3 totals 16 residues. Germline loops: CDR1 SGHRS, CDR2 YFSETQ. The V and J ends lost 0 bases and 5 bases respectively, with 12 bases between them. The CDR3 here is CASSLVGSRDNSPLHF. In DNA, the CDR3 is TGCGCCAGCAGCTTGGTGGGGTCCAGAGATAATTCACCCCTCCACTTT.

The rearrangement uses TRBV11-2 and TRBJ1-6; 7 bases line up with TRBD1. The germline gives CDR1 SGHAT, CDR2 FQNNGV. The CDR3 length is 16 residues. Unmatched junction bases numbered 10, after V lost 5 bases and J lost 6 bases. Here the CDR3 reads CASSIGQAAGNSPLHF. Written as DNA, the CDR3 is TGTGCCAGCAGCATCGGACAGGCCGCCGGTAATTCACCCCTCCACTTT.

The chain has TRBV28 and TRBJ2-7, with 9 bases aligning to TRBD1. The V gene's germline CDR1 is MDHEN and CDR2 SYDVKM. This CDR3 is built from 16 residues. V lost 4 bases and J lost 3; bases outside the gene matches: 10. The CDR3 nucleotides read TGTGCCAGCAGTTCACCCGGGACAGGGAGGAACTACGAGCAGTACTTC. This sequence encodes CASSSPGTGRNYEQYF. The entire variable domain, with the rest obtained from reference TRBV28 and TRBJ2-7, is as follows: DVKVTQSSRYLVKRTGEKVFLECVQDMDHENMFWYRQDPGLGLRLIYFSYDVKMKEKGDIPEGYSVSREKKERFSLILESASTNQTSMYLCASSSPGTGRNYEQYFGPGTRLTVT.